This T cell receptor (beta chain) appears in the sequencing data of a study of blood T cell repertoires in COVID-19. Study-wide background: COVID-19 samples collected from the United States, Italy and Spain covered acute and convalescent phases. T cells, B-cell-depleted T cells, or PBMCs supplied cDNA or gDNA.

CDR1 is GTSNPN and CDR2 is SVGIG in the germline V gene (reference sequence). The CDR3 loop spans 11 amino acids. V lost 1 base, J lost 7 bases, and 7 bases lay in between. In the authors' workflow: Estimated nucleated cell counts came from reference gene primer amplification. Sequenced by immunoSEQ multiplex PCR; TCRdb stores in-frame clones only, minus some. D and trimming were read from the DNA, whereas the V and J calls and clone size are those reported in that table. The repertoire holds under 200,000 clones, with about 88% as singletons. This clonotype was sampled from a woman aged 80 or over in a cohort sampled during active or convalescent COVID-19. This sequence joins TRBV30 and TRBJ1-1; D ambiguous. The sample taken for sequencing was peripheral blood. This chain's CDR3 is CAWSATFEAFF. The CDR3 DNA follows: TGTGCCTGGAGTGCGACATTTGAAGCTTTCTTT.